This T cell receptor (beta chain) was captured in a study of T cell responses to AZD1222 COVID-19 vaccine. The study's findings and limits: At baseline, just a handful of AZD1222 recipients tested seropositive.

The CDR3 consists of 14 residues. Germline CDR1 reads DFQATT; CDR2 reads SNEGSKA (reference sequence). V was trimmed by 3 bases and J by 5 bases, leaving 14 bases between them. Sequencing used immunoSEQ multiplex PCR; TCRdb keeps in-frame clones, though not all of them. The data contain some 150,000 clones, roughly 85% of them singletons. On this clone itself: Its matching antigen is unknown.

The receptor was isolated from an adult who received the MenACWY meningococcal vaccine as a control. The genes are TRBV20-1 and TRBJ1-3, with D possibly being TRBD1 (6 bases). Material: peripheral blood, obtained 28 days after the second dose of the MenACWY control vaccine. In nucleotides, the CDR3 is TGCAGTGCTAGTCACAGGGAAGGAAGAAACACCATATATTTT. Translating it yields CSASHREGRNTIYF.